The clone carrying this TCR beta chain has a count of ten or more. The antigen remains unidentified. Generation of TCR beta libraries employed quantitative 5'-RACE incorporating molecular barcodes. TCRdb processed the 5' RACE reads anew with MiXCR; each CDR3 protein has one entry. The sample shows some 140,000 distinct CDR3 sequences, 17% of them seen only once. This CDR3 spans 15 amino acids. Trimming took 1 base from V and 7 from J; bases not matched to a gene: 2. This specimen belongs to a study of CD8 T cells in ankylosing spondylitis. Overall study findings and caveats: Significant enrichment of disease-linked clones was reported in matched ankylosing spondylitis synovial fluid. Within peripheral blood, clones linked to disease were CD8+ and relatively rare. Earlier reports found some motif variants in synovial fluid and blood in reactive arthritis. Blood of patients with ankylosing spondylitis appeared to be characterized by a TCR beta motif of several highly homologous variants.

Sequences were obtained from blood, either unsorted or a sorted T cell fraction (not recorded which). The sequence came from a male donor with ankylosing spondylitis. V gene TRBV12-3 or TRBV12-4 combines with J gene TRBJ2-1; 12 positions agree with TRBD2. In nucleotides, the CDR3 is TGTGCCAGCAGTTTAGGACTAGCGGGAGAAAATGAGCAGTTCTTC. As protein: CASSLGLAGENEQFF.